What follows is one T cell receptor (beta chain) and its context. TCRdb reprocessed the 5' RACE reads with MiXCR, giving one entry per CDR3 protein. The repertoire holds 300,000 to 350,000 distinct CDR3 sequences, roughly 13% seen once, with about a fifth in the top ten. The sample originates from a study of T-cell memory formation after mild COVID-19. The CDR3 loop spans 16 amino acids. V shed 4 bases and J 3 bases; nucleotides not matched to a gene: 9. From germline, CDR1 is LGHNA and CDR2 YSLEER. Specimen: PBMCs or a T cell subset sorted from them (not recorded which). The V call is TRBV4-3, the J call TRBJ2-3; 8 bases map to TRBD1. The TCR was taken from a man aged 18 to 30 who had mild COVID-19 (a few samples of this study predate the infection). Cell type and time point are not known. CDR3 nucleotides: TGCGCCAGCAGCCCAGAGACAGGGGACGTGACAGATACGCAGTATTTT. Its translation is CASSPETGDVTDTQYF.